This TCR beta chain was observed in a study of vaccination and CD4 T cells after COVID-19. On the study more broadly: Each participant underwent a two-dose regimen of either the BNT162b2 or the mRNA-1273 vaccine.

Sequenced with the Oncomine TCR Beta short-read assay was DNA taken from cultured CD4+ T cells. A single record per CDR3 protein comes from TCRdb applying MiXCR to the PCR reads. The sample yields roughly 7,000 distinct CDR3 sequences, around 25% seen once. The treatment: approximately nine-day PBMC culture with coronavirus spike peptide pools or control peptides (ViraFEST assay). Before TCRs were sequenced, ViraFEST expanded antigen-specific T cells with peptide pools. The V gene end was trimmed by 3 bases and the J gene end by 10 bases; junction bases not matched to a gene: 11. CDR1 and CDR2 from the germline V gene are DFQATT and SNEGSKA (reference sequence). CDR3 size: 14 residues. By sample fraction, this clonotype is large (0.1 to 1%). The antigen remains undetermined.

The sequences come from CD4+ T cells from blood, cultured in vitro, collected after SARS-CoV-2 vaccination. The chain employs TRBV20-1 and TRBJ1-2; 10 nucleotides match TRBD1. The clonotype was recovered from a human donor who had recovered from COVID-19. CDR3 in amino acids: CSARGTGTGEIYTF. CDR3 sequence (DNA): TGCAGTGCTAGGGGTACCGGGACAGGGGAAATCTACACCTTC.